Sequencing of this T cell receptor beta chain was carried out in a study of blood T cell repertoires in COVID-19. For the study at large: From T cells, B-cell-depleted T cells, or PBMCs came the material, which was cDNA or gDNA.

How the authors handled the data: Reference gene primers were amplified, and this amplification served to estimate nucleated cell counts. TCRdb's table, derived via immunoSEQ multiplex PCR, lists solely in-frame clones and lacks some. V, J and clone size were drawn from that table, and D and trimming were deduced from the DNA. The data hold under 200,000 clones, with approximately 81% observed a single time. CDR3 length: 15 amino acids. The germline gives CDR1 KGHSH, CDR2 LQKENI. Trimming took off 3 bases at V and 6 bases at J, with 12 bases between the two ends. The source material was peripheral blood. The TCR sequence derives from a woman between 50 and 59 years old with COVID-19, enrolled during active disease. This rearrangement joins TRBV18 to TRBJ1-6; D is ambiguous. Here the CDR3 reads CASSPETSINSPLHF. CDR3 in DNA: TGTGCCAGCTCACCGGAGACCAGCATTAATTCACCCCTCCACTTT.